These T cell receptor beta chains were read from a single sample in a study of early T cells in non-severe SARS-CoV-2 infection. A single record per CDR3 protein comes from TCRdb applying MiXCR to the 5' RACE reads. The sample includes 85,000 to 95,000 distinct CDR3 sequences, under 15% of them seen just once. The sequenced sample consisted of whole blood. These TCRs come from an adult who was a healthcare worker with PCR-confirmed SARS-CoV-2 infection or an uninfected control (not recorded which). Both conserved end residues are part of each CDR3. D genes are given only for firm matches. Expanded clones get a size class; other rows say once, few or many, or leave the size out.

>TRBJ2-3|NA|TRBV12-5|NA
CASGSGPEGDTQYF
TGTGCTAGTGGTTCCGGACCTGAGGGAGATACGCAGTATTTT
>TRBJ2-4|NA|TRBV7-2|NA
CASSLMGDPNIQYF
TGTGCCAGCAGCTTAATGGGGGATCCAAACATTCAGTACTTC
>TRBJ2-4|NA|TRBV23-1|NA
CASSQSEAGAKNIQYF
TGCGCCAGCAGTCAATCGGAGGCGGGAGCCAAAAACATTCAGTACTTC
>TRBJ2-1|NA|TRBV27|NA
CASSPETDNEQFF
TGTGCCAGCAGTCCCGAGACCGACAATGAGCAGTTCTTC
>TRBJ1-6|few|TRBV6-4|NA
CASSESGSNSPLHF
TGTGCCAGCAGTGAAAGCGGGAGTAATTCACCCCTCCACTTT
>TRBJ1-1|NA|TRBV6-2/TRBV6-3|NA
CASSYHGPSLEAFF
TGTGCCAGCAGTTACCATGGGCCTAGTCTTGAAGCTTTCTTT
>TRBJ1-2|NA|TRBV30|NA
CAWSVDAGHGYTF
TGTGCCTGGAGTGTAGATGCAGGGCATGGCTACACCTTC
>TRBJ1-1|NA|TRBV28|NA
CASSRGMNTEAFF
TGTGCCAGCAGTCGGGGTATGAACACTGAAGCTTTCTTT
>TRBJ2-3|few|TRBV11-2|TRBD2
CASSLEGLAGGHLDTQYF
TGTGCCAGCAGCTTAGAAGGACTAGCGGGGGGGCATTTGGATACGCAGTATTTT
>TRBJ1-5|NA|TRBV12-3/TRBV12-4|NA
CASSLGRADAPQHF
TGTGCCAGCAGTTTGGGCCGAGCCGATGCGCCCCAGCATTTT
>TRBJ1-5|NA|TRBV20-1|NA
CSATKTGGYDQPQHF
TGCAGTGCTACTAAGACAGGTGGTTATGATCAGCCCCAGCATTTT
>TRBJ2-1|few|TRBV15|NA
CATSRIMVREQFF
TGTGCCACCAGCAGGATCATGGTCCGTGAGCAGTTCTTC
>TRBJ2-1|many|TRBV10-3|TRBD1
CATLGTGTNNEQFF
TGTGCCACGCTGGGGACAGGGACGAACAATGAGCAGTTCTTC
>TRBJ1-1|NA|TRBV12-3/TRBV12-4|NA
CASTRARGTEAFF
TGTGCCAGCACCCGAGCGAGGGGGACTGAAGCTTTCTTT
>TRBJ1-6|NA|TRBV12-3/TRBV12-4|TRBD1
CASSPWTGDSPLHF
TGTGCCAGCAGTCCTTGGACAGGGGATTCACCCCTCCACTTT
>TRBJ2-3|NA|TRBV24-1|TRBD1
CATSATVPGQGPDTQYF
TGTGCCACCAGTGCCACGGTACCGGGACAGGGTCCAGATACGCAGTATTTT
>TRBJ2-3|few|TRBV5-5|NA
CASSPYARASTDTQYF
TGTGCCAGCAGCCCATATGCGAGGGCGAGCACAGATACGCAGTATTTT
>TRBJ2-2|NA|TRBV12-3/TRBV12-4|NA
CASSLKGLSTGELFF
TGTGCCAGCAGTTTAAAGGGGCTGAGCACCGGGGAGCTGTTTTTT
>TRBJ2-1|NA|TRBV4-1|NA
CASSQDPPGALNNEQFF
TGCGCCAGCAGCCAAGATCCCCCGGGGGCCCTCAACAATGAGCAGTTCTTC
>TRBJ1-2|few|TRBV4-1|NA
CASSQDWDPNGYTF
TGCGCCAGCAGCCAAGACTGGGATCCCAATGGCTACACCTTC
>TRBJ2-2|NA|TRBV4-2|NA
CASSHAARAADTGELFF
TGTGCCAGCAGCCATGCGGCGCGGGCAGCGGACACCGGGGAGCTGTTTTTT
>TRBJ1-1|NA|TRBV6-2/TRBV6-3|TRBD1
CASNFNLRGPVNTEAFF
TGTGCCAGCAATTTCAACCTCAGGGGGCCGGTGAACACTGAAGCTTTCTTT
>TRBJ2-3|NA|TRBV6-2/TRBV6-3|TRBD1
CASRTWTGGLSTDTQYF
TGTGCCAGCAGAACCTGGACAGGGGGCCTTAGCACAGATACGCAGTATTTT
>TRBJ2-1|few|TRBV6-5|TRBD2
CASSWTTPSGGDNEQFF
TGTGCCAGCAGTTGGACGACTCCCAGCGGGGGTGACAATGAGCAGTTCTTC
>TRBJ2-1|few|TRBV12-5|NA
CASGDRNHNEQFF
TGTGCTAGTGGGGACAGAAATCACAATGAGCAGTTCTTC
>TRBJ1-1|NA|TRBV5-1|TRBD1
CASSLWRQGAEAFF
TGCGCCAGCAGCTTGTGGCGGCAGGGGGCTGAAGCTTTCTTT
>TRBJ2-1|NA|TRBV12-3/TRBV12-4|NA
CASSIIRGLNNEQFF
TGTGCCAGCAGTATAATCCGGGGCTTGAACAATGAGCAGTTCTTC
>TRBJ2-1|few|TRBV5-4|TRBD2
CASSLQRGTGDEQFF
TGTGCCAGCAGCTTGCAGCGGGGGACCGGCGATGAGCAGTTCTTC
>TRBJ2-1|many|TRBV5-1|NA
CASSPPNLLGSYNEQFF
TGCGCCAGCAGCCCGCCGAATCTTCTGGGATCCTACAATGAGCAGTTCTTC
>TRBJ1-1|NA|TRBV29-1|NA
CSVATGNTEAFF
TGCAGCGTCGCAACCGGGAACACTGAAGCTTTCTTT
>TRBJ1-1|few|TRBV7-9|NA
CASSFPRYGTLEQMTEAFF
TGTGCCAGCAGCTTCCCGCGCTACGGGACACTCGAACAGATGACTGAAGCTTTCTTT
>TRBJ2-3|NA|TRBV6-4|NA
CASSDGPGASTDTQYF
TGTGCCAGCAGTGACGGTCCAGGCGCAAGCACAGATACGCAGTATTTT
>TRBJ1-1|NA|TRBV5-1|NA
CASSPKVTNTEAFF
TGCGCCAGCAGCCCGAAGGTGACGAACACTGAAGCTTTCTTT
>TRBJ2-1|NA|TRBV11-1|TRBD1
CASSLAGQIYNEQFF
TGTGCCAGCAGCTTAGCGGGACAGATATACAATGAGCAGTTCTTC
>TRBJ1-1|few|TRBV28|NA
CASSPLGGYTEAFF
TGTGCCAGCAGTCCCCTCGGTGGCTACACTGAAGCTTTCTTT
>TRBJ2-5|few|TRBV20-1|TRBD1
CSAYRGETQYF
TGCAGTGCGTACAGGGGGGAGACCCAGTACTTC
>TRBJ2-1|NA|TRBV7-2|TRBD2
CASSLVTLGTNNEQFF
TGTGCCAGCAGCTTAGTAACTTTAGGGACTAACAATGAGCAGTTCTTC
>TRBJ2-5|many|TRBV7-8|NA
CASALSLETQYF
TGTGCCAGCGCCTTGAGTTTGGAGACCCAGTACTTC
>TRBJ2-3|NA|TRBV2|NA
CASRSNSYRTDTQYF
TGTGCCAGCAGATCCAACTCATACCGCACAGATACGCAGTATTTT
>TRBJ2-4|NA|TRBV3-1|NA
CASSQGRGHAAKNIQYF
TGTGCCAGCAGCCAAGGCCGGGGGCACGCGGCCAAAAACATTCAGTACTTC
>TRBJ1-4|NA|TRBV29-1|NA
CSALTLPPGGGKKLFF
TGCAGCGCCCTAACCTTACCACCGGGTGGCGGGAAAAAACTGTTTTTT
>TRBJ2-6|few|TRBV6-5|NA
CASKVSGANVLTF
TGTGCTAGTAAGGTCTCTGGGGCCAACGTCCTGACTTTC
>TRBJ2-4|NA|TRBV7-2|NA
CASSWRAREIAKNIQYF
TGTGCCAGCAGCTGGCGGGCTAGAGAGATAGCCAAAAACATTCAGTACTTC
>TRBJ1-6|NA|TRBV5-6|NA
CASSGGVEGNTHSPLHF
TGTGCCAGCAGCGGTGGGGTTGAGGGAAACACGCATTCACCCCTCCACTTT
>TRBJ1-4|NA|TRBV5-1|NA
CASSPAPGRGEKLFF
TGCGCCAGCAGCCCCGCCCCGGGACGCGGTGAAAAACTGTTTTTT
>TRBJ2-1|many|TRBV12-3/TRBV12-4|TRBD2
CASSLSGGREQFF
TGTGCCAGCAGTTTATCGGGGGGGCGTGAGCAGTTCTTC
>TRBJ1-1|few|TRBV14|NA
CASSFGQTEAFF
TGTGCCAGCAGCTTCGGACAAACTGAAGCTTTCTTT
>TRBJ2-3|NA|TRBV3-1|NA
CASSVGRSTDTQYF
TGTGCCAGCAGCGTAGGTCGCAGCACAGATACGCAGTATTTT
>TRBJ2-3|NA|TRBV12-3/TRBV12-4|NA
CASSPRGASSTDTQYF
TGTGCCAGCAGTCCCCGGGGGGCTTCTAGCACAGATACGCAGTATTTT
>TRBJ2-3|many|TRBV20-1|TRBD1
CSVSGQGLSDTQYF
TGCAGTGTATCGGGACAGGGGTTATCAGATACGCAGTATTTT
>TRBJ2-3|NA|TRBV7-2|TRBD2
CASSLAPGTSGDTQYF
TGTGCCAGCAGCTTAGCTCCCGGGACTAGCGGCGATACGCAGTATTTT
>TRBJ2-1|few|TRBV20-1|NA
CSARWRDSYNEQFF
TGCAGTGCTAGATGGAGGGACTCCTACAATGAGCAGTTCTTC
>TRBJ1-4|few|TRBV4-3|NA
CASSQGLVSTNEKLFF
TGCGCCAGCAGCCAAGGTCTTGTCTCAACTAATGAAAAACTGTTTTTT
>TRBJ1-2|few|TRBV7-2|NA
CASSLNIIPYGYTF
TGTGCCAGCAGCTTGAATATTATTCCCTATGGCTACACCTTC
>TRBJ1-1|NA|TRBV5-4|NA
CASSLGTTTEAFF
TGTGCCAGCAGCTTAGGAACGACAACTGAAGCTTTCTTT
>TRBJ1-2|NA|TRBV29-1|NA
CSVGGHWGYTF
TGCAGCGTTGGGGGACACTGGGGCTACACCTTC
>TRBJ2-4|NA|TRBV28|NA
CASSLSRTLAKNIQYF
TGTGCCAGCAGTCTTTCGAGGACTCTAGCCAAAAACATTCAGTACTTC